A single sample is the source of the 30 T cell receptor beta chains below, sequenced in a study of blood T cell repertoires in COVID-19. Method: immunoSEQ multiplex PCR; TCRdb's copy keeps in-frame clones and lacks some. The sample contains over 100,000 clones, roughly 91% of which appear only once. The sequencing sample was made of peripheral blood. The receptor set was obtained from a man between 60 and 70 years old with COVID-19, enrolled during active disease.

The chain is built from TRBV14 and TRBJ1-2; 7 bases agree with TRBD1. V lost 6 bases, J lost 2 bases, and 3 bases stayed unmatched. Germline lookup yields CDR1 SGHDN and CDR2 FVKESK. The CDR3 extends over 13 amino acids. The CDR3 spells CASSRDSNYGYTF. The CDR3 bases are TGTGCCAGCAGTCGGGACAGCAACTATGGCTACACCTTC.

The chain has TRBV27 and TRBJ1-2, with D maybe TRBD1 (5 bases). CDR1 is MNHEY and CDR2 is SMNVEV in the germline V gene (reference sequence). Trimming left V 4 bases short and J 10 bases short, with 16 bases between. The CDR3 runs 13 residues. The CDR3: CASSSYRDYHYTF. In DNA, the CDR3 is TGTGCCAGCAGTTCATACCGGGACTACCACTACACCTTC.

The J gene is TRBJ1-2, the V gene TRBV7-9; 7 nucleotides agree with TRBD1. Germline V CDR1 and CDR2: SEHNR, FQNEAQ (reference sequence). The CDR3 totals 15 residues. J gave up 6 bases and V 5 bases, and 12 bases lay outside the gene matches. Written as DNA, the CDR3 is TGTGCCAGCAGCCCCGGGACAGCGCCATTCGATGGCTACACCTTC. Its translation is CASSPGTAPFDGYTF.

This clone has a single count. The V and J genes are TRBV27 and TRBJ2-6; D call uncertain. There are 12 residues in the CDR3. The V and J ends lost 10 bases and 1 base respectively, with 5 bases between them. The germline gives CDR1 MNHEY, CDR2 SMNVEV (reference sequence). CDR3 sequence reads: CATSSGANVLTF. In DNA, the CDR3 is TGTGCCACCTCGTCTGGGGCCAACGTCCTGACTTTC.

This clone came up once. This rearrangement joins TRBV4-1 to TRBJ1-1; D is uncertain. CDR1 MGHRA and CDR2 YSYEKL come from the germline V gene. The CDR3 runs 12 residues. The V and J ends lost 5 bases and 4 bases respectively, with 8 bases between them. The CDR3 here is CASSARGTEAFF. Here the CDR3 DNA reads TGCGCCAGCAGCGCCCGGGGCACTGAAGCTTTCTTT.

The rearrangement uses TRBV10-3 and TRBJ2-7, with 10 nucleotides matching TRBD1. Trimming removed 4 bases from V and 3 bases from J; junction bases left unmatched: 3. Germline CDR1 is ENHRY and CDR2 is SYGVKD. The CDR3 sequence is 14 residues long. In DNA form, the CDR3 reads TGTGCCATCAGTGGGACAGGGGGGGGCTACGAGCAGTACTTC. Its protein product is CAISGTGGGYEQYF.

The chain has TRBV12-2 and TRBJ2-7; TRBD2, as called in the table, went unchecked against the DNA. TRBV12-2 is flagged as a pseudogene. The CDR3 has 14 residues. CDR3 in DNA: TGTGCAAGTCGCTTAGGGGACTTTCCCTACGAGCAGTACTTC. This codes for CASRLGDFPYEQYF.

The V gene is TRBV29-1, the J gene TRBJ2-7, with no clear D. Germline V gene sequence: CDR1 SQVTM, CDR2 ANQGSEA. The CDR3 extends over 11 amino acids. V was clipped by 4 bases and J by 4 bases, with 8 bases between them. The chain's CDR3 is CSVGLDYEQYF. The CDR3 DNA follows: TGCAGCGTTGGGCTTGATTACGAGCAGTACTTC.

The chain couples TRBV27 to TRBJ2-1; TRBD2 aligns across 9 bases. Germline lookup yields CDR1 MNHEY and CDR2 SMNVEV (reference sequence). The trim removed 2 bases at V and 7 bases at J, leaving 6 bases unmatched. The CDR3 consists of 15 residues. Written as DNA, the CDR3 is TGTGCCAGCAGTTTAGCGGGGGGGCCTGGAAATGAGCAGTTCTTC. Amino acid sequence: CASSLAGGPGNEQFF.

The chain joins TRBV19 to TRBJ2-3, with D possibly being TRBD2 (6 bases). Between the trimmed V and J ends, which lost 7 bases and 3 bases, there was a span of 11 bases. The CDR3 is made up of 13 amino acids. Germline values: CDR1 LNHDA, CDR2 SQIVND (reference sequence). CDR3 nucleotides: TGTGCCAGTAAGGGTCGGGGGACAGATACGCAGTATTTT. Amino acids: CASKGRGTDTQYF.

This sequence joins TRBV5-1 and TRBJ1-6; D call uncertain. CDR3 size: 14 residues. Germline assignment: CDR1 SGHRS and CDR2 YFSETQ. The V end lost 0 bases, the J end lost 5 bases, and 6 bases lay between the germline ends. CDR3 residues: CASSLGFDNSPLHF. CDR3 bases: TGCGCCAGCAGCTTGGGTTTCGATAATTCACCCCTCCACTTT.

The genes are TRBV4-2 and TRBJ2-3; 8 bases line up with TRBD2. This CDR3 has 18 residues. The germline V gene has CDR1 LGHNA and CDR2 YNFKEQ. Unmatched junction bases numbered 12, after V lost 0 bases and J lost 4 bases. CDR3 in amino acids: CASSQDEAGASGADTQYF. Here the CDR3 DNA reads TGTGCCAGCAGCCAAGATGAAGCGGGGGCCTCTGGGGCAGATACGCAGTATTTT.

V usage is TRBV19 and J usage is TRBJ1-3; no firm D call. Trimming stripped 3 bases from V and 0 bases from J, with 9 bases between. The CDR3 spans 15 residues. Germline V lookup: CDR1 LNHDA, CDR2 SQIVND (reference sequence). CDR3 in amino acids: CASSIADSSGNTIYF. In DNA, the CDR3 is TGTGCCAGTAGTATCGCGGATAGCTCTGGAAACACCATATATTTT.

The V call is TRBV5-6, the J call TRBJ1-2; no firm D call. The CDR3 is 13 residues long. The germline V gene has CDR1 SGHDT and CDR2 YYEEEE. The V gene lost 1 base and the J gene lost 6 bases, with 10 bases spanning the gap. CDR3 bases: TGTGCCAGCAGCTTGTCCACCGGGAATGGCTACACCTTC. This translates into CASSLSTGNGYTF.

The chain uses TRBV24-1 and TRBJ2-1; 10 positions agree with TRBD2. The CDR3 consists of 16 residues. V shed 7 bases, J shed 1 base, and the junction held 6 bases outside the gene matches. CDR1 and CDR2 (germline): KGHDR, SFDVKD. CDR3 in amino acids: CATRMRAGGSYNEQFF. The CDR3 DNA is TGTGCCACCAGAATGCGAGCGGGGGGGTCCTACAATGAGCAGTTCTTC.

The chain uses TRBV6-5 and TRBJ1-3; D is unclear. Germline values: CDR1 MNHEY, CDR2 SVGAGI. V lost 2 bases, J lost 4 bases, and 12 bases lay in between. This CDR3 contains 15 residues. This CDR3 is CASSYGLTHGNTIYF. CDR3 nucleotides: TGTGCCAGCAGTTACGGGTTGACACACGGAAACACCATATATTTT.

The chain uses TRBV29-1 and TRBJ1-2; D is perhaps TRBD1 (6 bases). The CDR3 sequence is 16 residues long. The germline gives CDR1 SQVTM, CDR2 ANQGSEA. The V gene lost 1 base and the J gene lost 2 bases, with 17 bases spanning the gap. CDR3 protein: CSVEGTAPPSNYGYTF. Written as DNA, the CDR3 is TGCAGCGTTGAAGGGACAGCTCCCCCGTCAAACTATGGCTACACCTTC.

This chain uses TRBV6-2 or TRBV6-3 with TRBJ2-2, with 10 bases identical to TRBD2. The CDR3 is made up of 17 amino acids. The V gene's germline CDR1 is MNHEY and CDR2 SVGEGT. The junction had 5 bases not matched to a gene; V was cut back by 1 base and J by 3 bases. The CDR3 DNA reads TGTGCCAGCAGTTACTACACTAGCGGGGTGCACACCGGGGAGCTGTTTTTT. It is translated as CASSYYTSGVHTGELFF.

This clone has just one count. This rearrangement joins TRBV2 to TRBJ2-2; TRBD2 agrees at 8 bases. There are 16 residues in the CDR3. Losses at the gene ends were 4 bases for V and 4 bases for J; bases not matched to a gene: 8. The germline gives CDR1 SNHLY, CDR2 FYNNEI. CDR3 amino acids: CASSVSLLAATGELFF. Here the CDR3 DNA reads TGTGCCAGCAGTGTGAGCTTACTAGCGGCCACCGGGGAGCTGTTTTTT.

Written as DNA, the CDR3 is TGTGCCATCAGTGAGCAGGGTGGGATGCAAGGCTACACCTTC. It translates to CAISEQGGMQGYTF. The J gene is TRBJ1-2, the V gene TRBV10-3; D perhaps matches TRBD1 (5 bases). Per germline, CDR1 ENHRY and CDR2 SYGVKD. V was pared by 2 bases and J by 8 bases, with 15 bases between. This CDR3 region has 14 residues.

The genes are TRBV5-4 and TRBJ1-1, with TRBD1 identical over 7 bases. CDR1 is SGHNT and CDR2 is YYREEE in the germline V gene (reference sequence). The V segment lost 1 base and the J segment 1 base; nucleotides outside the gene matches: 10. This CDR3 contains 17 residues. CDR3 residues: CASSLRGPTGPNTEAFF. DNA of the CDR3: TGTGCCAGCAGCTTGAGGGGGCCGACAGGGCCGAACACTGAAGCTTTCTTT.

The V and J genes are TRBV5-4 and TRBJ2-5; D gene uncertain. This CDR3 contains 15 residues. Germline V gives CDR1 SGHNT, CDR2 YYREEE (reference sequence). V shed 5 bases and J shed 4 bases, with 18 bases lying between them. The CDR3 nucleotides read TGTGCCAGCAGGGGTGAACGGAACCGGGTAGAGACCCAGTACTTC. This gives the protein CASRGERNRVETQYF.

The rearrangement links TRBV12-3 or TRBV12-4 to TRBJ1-2; TRBD1 matches 8 bases. The J segment lost 8 bases and the V segment lost 5 bases, leaving 7 bases of the junction unmatched. This CDR3 is 13 amino acids long. CDR3: CASSRTGRVGYTF. DNA for the CDR3: TGTGCCAGCAGTCGGACAGGGAGAGTCGGCTACACCTTC.

The genes are TRBV12-5 and TRBJ1-1; TRBD1 agrees at 8 bases. The length of the CDR3 is 14 residues. CDR1 and CDR2 from the germline V gene are LGHNT and FRNRAP. V trimming: 6 bases; J trimming: 4 bases; junction bases outside the gene matches: 7. CDR3 region: CASGLAGGGTEAFF. The CDR3 bases are TGTGCTAGTGGGCTGGCAGGGGGCGGCACTGAAGCTTTCTTT.

The chain uses TRBV18 and TRBJ2-2; TRBD2 agrees at 9 bases. The germline V gene encodes CDR1 KGHSH and CDR2 LQKENI. The CDR3 contains 17 residues. J lost 0 bases, V lost 0 bases, and 2 bases had no gene match. CDR3 protein: CASSPPTSGTNTGELFF. In nucleotides, the CDR3 is TGTGCCAGCTCACCACCGACTAGCGGAACGAACACCGGGGAGCTGTTTTTT.

The chain links TRBV25-1 to TRBJ1-2; D is unclear. This CDR3 spans 12 amino acids. V lost 4 bases, J lost 1 base, and 4 bases lay in between. CDR1 is MGHDK, CDR2 SYGVNS, per germline. CDR3 coding DNA: TGTGCCAGCAGTGTGAGTAACTATGGCTACACCTTC. Translated, it gives CASSVSNYGYTF.

The gene calls are TRBV6-5 and TRBJ1-6; D perhaps matches TRBD1 (6 bases). The V end lost 5 bases, the J end lost 10 bases, and 18 bases lay between the germline ends. This CDR3 region has 15 residues. Germline CDR1 and CDR2: MNHEY and SVGAGI. The CDR3 region is CASSLTQGTGSPLHF. DNA for the CDR3: TGTGCCAGCAGTCTAACACAGGGTACGGGATCACCCCTCCACTTT.

This sequence joins TRBV9 and TRBJ2-7, with D tentatively TRBD1 (8 bases). V was trimmed by 3 bases and J by 2 bases, leaving 15 bases between them. The CDR3 spans 15 residues. CDR1 is SGDLS, CDR2 YYNGEE, per germline. CDR3 protein: CASSATGGATYEQYF. The CDR3 DNA is TGTGCCAGCAGCGCCACAGGGGGGGCCACCTACGAGCAGTACTTC.

CDR3 protein: CASSQLESGPGSEETQYF. In DNA form, the CDR3 reads TGCGCCAGCAGCCAACTTGAGTCTGGTCCAGGGTCTGAAGAGACCCAGTACTTC. The chain combines TRBV4-1 with TRBJ2-5, with D perhaps TRBD1 (5 bases). Germline-derived CDR1 and CDR2 are MGHRA and YSYEKL. Trimming removed 2 bases from V and 3 bases from J, with 22 bases in between. The CDR3 extends over 18 amino acids.

The rearrangement uses TRBV6-5 and TRBJ1-3; D remains unclear. Trimming removed 10 bases at V and 2 bases at J, with 12 bases between. The CDR3 contains 13 residues. The V gene's germline CDR1 is MNHEY and CDR2 SVGAGI. The CDR3 sequence: CATTGVPGNTIYF. CDR3 nucleotide sequence: TGTGCCACCACGGGAGTTCCTGGAAACACCATATATTTT.